This TCR beta chain was retrieved from a study of T cells in Graves' hyperthyroidism and ophthalmopathy. Study results and caveats: Model output signaled ophthalmopathy a median roughly 6 months ahead of onset.

Template material for amplifying TCR beta CDR3 regions consisted of RNA transcripts. HTBI primers drove first-round RT-PCR of the TCR CDR3. In TCRdb, the multiplex PCR reads were re-called with MiXCR into one record per CDR3 protein. The data show over 700,000 distinct CDR3 sequences, 15% to 20% seen once. This clonotype was seen ten or more times. Its target is unknown. CDR1 and CDR2 (germline): LGHDT, YNNKEL (reference sequence). There are 12 residues in the CDR3. V shed 0 bases and J shed 9 bases, with 6 bases lying between them. V usage is TRBV3-1 and J usage is TRBJ1-5; D not certain. The sequence was collected from a woman aged 45-65 years with Graves' hyperthyroidism that later progressed to Graves' ophthalmopathy. Sequenced input: blood. The CDR3 DNA sequence: TGTGCCAGCAGCCAAGATGAGGGGCCCCAGCATTTT. It encodes CASSQDEGPQHF.